The clone carrying this TCR beta chain was seen many times. TCRdb re-analysed the PCR reads in MiXCR, keeping a single row per CDR3 protein. The repertoire holds 40,000 to 50,000 distinct CDR3 sequences, with roughly 19% as singletons. The data were obtained in a study of molecular identifiers for immune sequencing clone quantification. The junction had 17 bases not matched to a gene; V was cut back by 4 bases and J by 3 bases. The CDR3 runs 18 residues. Germline V lookup: CDR1 SGHDN, CDR2 FVKESK. The rearrangement joins TRBV14 to TRBJ2-7; 8 positions match TRBD1. The receptor's source is a human donor in good health. Some libraries in this study had Jurkat cell RNA spiked in. Specimen: naive CD8+ T cells from blood, with Jurkat cell RNA spiked in. Subset described: FACS-sorted CD8+CD4-CCR7+CD45RA+ naive T cells. The CDR3 DNA sequence: TGTGCCAGCAGCCCATACGAACTTCCAGGGGGCATCCACTACGAGCAGTACTTC. It is translated as CASSPYELPGGIHYEQYF.